The 23 T cell receptor beta chains below all came from one sample that was sequenced in a study of control samples from healthy donors and cancer patients. TCRdb keeps only in-frame clones here, not all; method: immunoSEQ multiplex PCR. The repertoire holds 85,000 to 90,000 clones, with approximately 86% as singletons. The source material was blood. These receptors were taken from a man aged 25-40 years in good health.

The J gene is TRBJ2-1, the V gene TRBV5-4; D unresolved. The CDR3 totals 15 residues. Trimming stripped 1 base from V and 0 bases from J, with 8 bases between. Germline V gene data show CDR1 as SGHNT and CDR2 as YYREEE (reference sequence). The CDR3 is CASSLSSSSYNEQFF. The CDR3 coding sequence is TGTGCCAGCAGCTTGTCGTCCAGCTCCTACAATGAGCAGTTCTTC.

The V and J genes are TRBV7-2 and TRBJ1-5, with 8 nucleotides matching TRBD1. From germline, CDR1 is SGHTA and CDR2 FQGNSA. The CDR3 is 15 amino acids. The trim removed 2 bases at V and 5 bases at J, leaving 5 bases unmatched. The CDR3 nucleotides read TGTGCCAGCAGCTTATGGGGACAGGCGGATCAGCCCCAGCATTTT. Translation: CASSLWGQADQPQHF. Drawing the rest from reference TRBV7-2 and TRBJ1-5, the complete variable domain is GAGVSQSPSNKVTEKGKDVELRCDPISGHTALYWYRQSLGQGLEFLIYFQGNSAPDKSGLPSDRFSAERTGGSVSTLTIQRTQQEDSAVYLCASSLWGQADQPQHFGDGTRLSIL.

This chain joins TRBV3-1 (or the pseudogene TRBV3-2) and TRBJ2-1, with a possible D match to TRBD1 (5 bases). V lost 4 bases, J lost 9 bases, and 7 bases lay in between. CDR3 size: 11 residues. Germline CDR1 and CDR2: LGHDT and YNNKEL (reference sequence). The DNA for the CDR3 is TGTGCCAGCAGCCTTAGGGGTGAGCAGTTCTTC. Translated, it gives CASSLRGEQFF.

With respect to this clone: One end of the junction fails to match germline, which may point to a read error. Other DNA sequences from this sample encode an identical CDR3 as well. The V call is TRBV7-2, the J call TRBJ2-7, with D possibly being TRBD1 (6 bases). The germline gives CDR1 SGHTA, CDR2 FQGNSA. The length of the CDR3 is 13 residues. CDR3 sequence (DNA): TGTGCCATTCTGGACAGATACTCCTATGAGCAGTACTTC. Protein: CAILDRYSYEQYF.

The rearrangement uses TRBV10-1 and TRBJ1-2; D may be TRBD1 (6 bases). The CDR3 consists of 13 residues. CDR1 WNHNN and CDR2 SYGVQD come from the germline V gene (reference sequence). With 3 bases removed from V and 8 bases from J, the gap between germline ends came to 13 bases. The DNA of the CDR3 is TGCGCCAGCAGTGAATATCCAGGGGAAGGCTACACCTTC. This gives the protein CASSEYPGEGYTF.

The rearrangement joins TRBV2 to TRBJ2-2, with 9 bases matching TRBD2. Germline V CDR1 and CDR2: SNHLY, FYNNEI. The V gene end was trimmed by 4 bases and the J gene end by 5 bases; junction bases not matched to a gene: 5. The CDR3 is 15 amino acids. The CDR3 bases are TGTGCCAGCAGTGTCCTAGCGGGGAAGACCGGGGAGCTGTTTTTT. It yields the protein CASSVLAGKTGELFF.

The CDR3 bases are TGTGCCAGCAGTTTTCAGGACAGGATCACAGATACGCAGTATTTT. Translated, it gives CASSFQDRITDTQYF. The chain has TRBV27 and TRBJ2-3; 7 nucleotides agree with TRBD1. The germline gives CDR1 MNHEY, CDR2 SMNVEV (reference sequence). The length of the CDR3 is 15 residues. V shed 3 bases, J shed 2 bases, and the junction held 5 bases outside the gene matches.

A single count supports this clone. The CDR3 DNA reads TGTGCCAGCAGCTTAGTTCTATCCGGTTCCGACGAGCAGTACTTC. Its protein product is CASSLVLSGSDEQYF. J is TRBJ2-7 and V is TRBV11-2; the D is unclear. Germline V CDR1 and CDR2: SGHAT, FQNNGV. There are 15 residues in the CDR3. The V gene lost 1 base and the J gene lost 5 bases, with 15 bases spanning the gap.

The chain has TRBV6-5 and TRBJ1-1; the D is unclear. CDR1 and CDR2 from the germline V gene are MNHEY and SVGAGI. Trimming shortened V by 6 bases and J by 7 bases, and 9 bases separated the two germline ends. The CDR3 extends over 11 amino acids. The DNA of the CDR3 is TGTGCCAGCAGCCGCGGTTATGAAGCTTTCTTT. This codes for CASSRGYEAFF.

The chain is built from TRBV5-1 and TRBJ2-1; D not resolved. Trimming cost V 4 bases and J 5 bases, with 4 bases left between them. The CDR3 runs 11 residues. The germline gives CDR1 SGHRS, CDR2 YFSETQ. Written as DNA, the CDR3 is TGCGCCAGCAGCGCGAACAATGAGCAGTTCTTC. Translation gives CASSANNEQFF. Full variable domain (rest looked up from reference TRBV5-1 and TRBJ2-1): KAGVTQTPRYLIKTRGQQVTLSCSPISGHRSVSWYQQTPGQGLQFLFEYFSETQRNKGNFPGRFSGRQFSNSRSEMNVSTLELGDSALYLCASSANNEQFFGPGTRLTVL.

CDR3 in amino acids: CATGGSDQPQHF. The DNA of the CDR3 is TGTGCCACCGGAGGGTCGGATCAGCCCCAGCATTTT. The rearrangement joins TRBV10-3 to TRBJ1-5; no definite D call. The CDR3 is 12 residues long. V was pared by 10 bases and J by 5 bases, with 12 bases between. Germline V gene lookup returns CDR1 ENHRY and CDR2 SYGVKD.

The chain combines TRBV5-8 with TRBJ1-4; tentative D call: TRBD1 (5 bases). The CDR3 has 15 amino acids. Germline V gives CDR1 SGHTS, CDR2 YDEGEE. With 3 bases removed from V and 5 bases from J, the gap between germline ends came to 14 bases. As DNA, the CDR3 is TGTGCCAGCAGCTCCATCGGGACCCTAAATGAAAAACTGTTTTTT. Protein: CASSSIGTLNEKLFF. Based on the CDR3 plus reference TRBV5-8 and TRBJ1-4, the full variable domain is EAGVTQSPTHLIKTRGQQATLRCSPISGHTSVYWYQQALGLGLQFLLWYDEGEERNRGNFPPRFSGRQFPNYSSELNVNALELEDSALYLCASSSIGTLNEKLFFGSGTQLSVL.

This rearrangement joins TRBV7-8 to TRBJ2-1, with D uncertain. CDR1 is SGHVS and CDR2 is FQNEAQ in the germline V gene. The CDR3 totals 16 residues. With 4 bases removed from V and 0 bases from J, the gap between germline ends came to 13 bases. CDR3 amino acids: CASSSKVTSSYNEQFF. CDR3 nucleotides: TGTGCCAGCAGCTCCAAGGTGACCAGCTCCTACAATGAGCAGTTCTTC.

The gene calls are TRBV2 and TRBJ2-5; D assignment may be TRBD1 or TRBD2 (5 bases each). The CDR3 sequence is 14 residues long. Germline CDR1 and CDR2: SNHLY and FYNNEI. V was trimmed by 7 bases and J by 0 bases, leaving 12 bases between them. CDR3 protein: CASKGDSHQETQYF. The CDR3 DNA sequence: TGTGCCAGCAAGGGAGACAGTCACCAAGAGACCCAGTACTTC.

The chain has TRBV3-1 (or the pseudogene TRBV3-2) and TRBJ2-5, with no clear D. V shed 2 bases and J shed 4 bases, with 8 bases lying between them. This CDR3 spans 13 amino acids. The germline V gene has CDR1 LGHDT and CDR2 YNNKEL (reference sequence). The CDR3: CASSQSPPETQYF. As DNA, the CDR3 is TGTGCCAGCAGCCAAAGCCCCCCAGAGACCCAGTACTTC.

The V and J genes are TRBV5-4 and TRBJ2-3; a possible D gene is TRBD2 (7 bases). Germline V gene lookup returns CDR1 SGHNT and CDR2 YYREEE (reference sequence). Trimming stripped 3 bases from V and 0 bases from J, with 14 bases between. The CDR3 is 16 residues long. CDR3 amino acids: CASSSKGGTSTDTQYF. The CDR3 DNA reads TGTGCCAGCAGCTCCAAGGGGGGGACTAGCACAGATACGCAGTATTTT.

This chain links TRBV6-5 with TRBJ1-2; 8 nucleotides agree with TRBD1. With V trimmed by 2 bases and J by 4 bases, 9 bases remained unmatched. The CDR3 has 16 amino acids. The V gene's germline CDR1 is MNHEY and CDR2 SVGAGI. CDR3: CASSYQDREFGYGYTF. The CDR3, as DNA: TGTGCCAGCAGTTACCAGGACAGGGAATTTGGCTATGGCTACACCTTC.

The V gene is TRBV4-1, the J gene TRBJ2-1; 7 nucleotides match TRBD2. From germline, CDR1 is MGHRA and CDR2 YSYEKL. The CDR3 has 16 residues. Trimming at V came to 4 bases and at J to 6 bases, leaving 12 bases not matched to a gene. The CDR3 DNA reads as TGCGCCAGCAGCCCAATGGGGGGGGGTTCCCCCAATGAGCAGTTCTTC. Its protein product is CASSPMGGGSPNEQFF.

V usage is TRBV4-2 and J usage is TRBJ2-5; 7 nucleotides line up with TRBD2. This CDR3 region has 16 residues. Germline V CDR1 and CDR2: LGHNA, YNFKEQ. V gave up 1 base and J gave up 0 bases; unmatched junction bases: 5. The CDR3 sequence: CASSQGWAGDQETQYF. DNA for the CDR3: TGTGCCAGCAGCCAAGGATGGGCGGGGGACCAAGAGACCCAGTACTTC.

V gene TRBV11-2 combines with J gene TRBJ2-5, with D unclear. The CDR3 is 11 amino acids. The V end was cut by 8 bases, the J end by 0 bases, with 4 bases between. The V gene's germline CDR1 is SGHAT and CDR2 FQNNGV. The CDR3 loop reads CASGNQETQYF. In DNA, the CDR3 is TGTGCCAGCGGCAACCAAGAGACCCAGTACTTC. The full variable domain, rest sourced from reference TRBV11-2 and TRBJ2-5, is EAGVAQSPRYKIIEKRQSVAFWCNPISGHATLYWYQQILGQGPKLLIQFQNNGVVDDSQLPKDRFSAERLKGVDSTLKIQPAKLEDSAVYLCASGNQETQYFGPGTRLLVL.

This clone was found many times. The V and J genes are TRBV2 and TRBJ1-6; tentatively, D is TRBD1 (5 bases). This CDR3 has 14 residues. The ends were cut back, 4 bases at V and 7 bases at J, with 11 bases in the middle. Germline-derived CDR1 and CDR2 are SNHLY and FYNNEI. The CDR3 coding sequence is TGTGCCAGCAGTGGAGGGACGGAAAATTCACCCCTCCACTTT. Amino acids: CASSGGTENSPLHF.

The chain links TRBV24-1 to TRBJ2-2; TRBD2 might be the D (5 bases). From germline, CDR1 is KGHDR and CDR2 SFDVKD. The V end lost 6 bases, the J end lost 3 bases, and 13 bases lay between the germline ends. The CDR3 sequence is 15 residues long. The CDR3: CATSHRGTYTGELFF. The CDR3 DNA reads TGTGCCACCAGTCACCGGGGAACCTACACCGGGGAGCTGTTTTTT.

The rearrangement joins TRBV6-5 to TRBJ2-7, with no clear D. Trimming cost V 5 bases and J 0 bases, with 14 bases left between them. CDR1 MNHEY and CDR2 SVGAGI come from the germline V gene. This CDR3 contains 15 residues. The CDR3 loop is CASSRSISGSYEQYV. The CDR3 DNA reads as TGTGCCAGCAGTAGGAGCATATCAGGCTCCTACGAGCAGTACGTC.